Sequencing of this T cell receptor beta chain was carried out in a study of blood T cell repertoires in COVID-19. The CDR3 has 11 residues. Trimming removed 5 bases from V and 3 bases from J, with 5 bases in between. The germline V gene encodes CDR1 SGHTA and CDR2 FQGNSA. Comment on this clone: This same CDR3 is encoded by further DNA sequences in the sample.

Profiled with immunoSEQ multiplex PCR; TCRdb holds only in-frame clones, not every one. The sample contains about 200,000 clones, approximately 86% of which appear only once. The specimen sequenced was peripheral blood. This sequence joins TRBV7-2 and TRBJ2-7, with D unresolved. This sequence originates from a man aged 60-69 years with COVID-19, enrolled during active disease. The CDR3: CASSPSYEQYF. The DNA for the CDR3 is TGTGCCAGCAGCCCGAGCTACGAGCAGTACTTC.